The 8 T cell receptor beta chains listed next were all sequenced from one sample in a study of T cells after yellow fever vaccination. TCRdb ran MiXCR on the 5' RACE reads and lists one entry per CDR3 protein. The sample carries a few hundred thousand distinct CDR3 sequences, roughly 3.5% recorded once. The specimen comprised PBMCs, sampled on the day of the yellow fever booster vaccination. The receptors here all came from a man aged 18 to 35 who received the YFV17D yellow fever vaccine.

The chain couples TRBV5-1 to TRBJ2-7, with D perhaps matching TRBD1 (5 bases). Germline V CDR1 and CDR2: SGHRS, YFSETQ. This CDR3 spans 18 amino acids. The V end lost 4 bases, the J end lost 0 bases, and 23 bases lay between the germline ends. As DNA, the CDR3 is TGCGCCAGCAGCCTGGGGTTTCTTGGGGCTGATTCCTCCTACGAGCAGTACGTC. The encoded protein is CASSLGFLGADSSYEQYV.

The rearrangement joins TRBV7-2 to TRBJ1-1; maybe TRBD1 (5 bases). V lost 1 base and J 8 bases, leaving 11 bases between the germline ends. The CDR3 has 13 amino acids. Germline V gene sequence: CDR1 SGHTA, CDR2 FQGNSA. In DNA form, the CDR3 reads TGTGCCAGCAGCTTAGTTTGGGGGGTCGAAGCTTTCTTT. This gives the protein CASSLVWGVEAFF.

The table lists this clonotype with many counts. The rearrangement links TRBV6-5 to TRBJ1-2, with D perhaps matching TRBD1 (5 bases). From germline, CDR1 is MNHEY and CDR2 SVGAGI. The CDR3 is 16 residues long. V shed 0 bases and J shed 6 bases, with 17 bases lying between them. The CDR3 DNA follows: TGTGCCAGCAGTTACTCGAAGGCAGGGCCCTTCGATGGCTACACCTTC. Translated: CASSYSKAGPFDGYTF.

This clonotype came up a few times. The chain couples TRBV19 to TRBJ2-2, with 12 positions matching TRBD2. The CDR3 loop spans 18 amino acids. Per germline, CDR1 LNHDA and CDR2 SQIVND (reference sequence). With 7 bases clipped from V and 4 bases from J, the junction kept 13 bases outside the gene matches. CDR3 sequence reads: CASTKGLAGGRVTGELFF. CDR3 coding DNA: TGTGCCAGTACCAAGGGGCTAGCGGGGGGGCGTGTCACCGGGGAGCTGTTTTTT.

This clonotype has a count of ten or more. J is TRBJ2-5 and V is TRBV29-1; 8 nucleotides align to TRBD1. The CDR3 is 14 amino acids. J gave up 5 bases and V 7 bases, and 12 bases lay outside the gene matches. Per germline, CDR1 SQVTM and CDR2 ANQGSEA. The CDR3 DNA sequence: TGCAGCGCCGCAGGGGGCGAAAGTTCCGAGACCCAGTACTTC. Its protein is CSAAGGESSETQYF.

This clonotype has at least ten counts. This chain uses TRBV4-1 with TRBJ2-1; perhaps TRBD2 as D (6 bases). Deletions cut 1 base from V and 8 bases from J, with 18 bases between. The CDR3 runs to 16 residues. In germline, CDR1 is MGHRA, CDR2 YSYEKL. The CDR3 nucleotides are TGCGCCAGCAGCCAAGGGGACTGGCGGTTTAAGGATGAGCAGTTCTTC. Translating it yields CASSQGDWRFKDEQFF.

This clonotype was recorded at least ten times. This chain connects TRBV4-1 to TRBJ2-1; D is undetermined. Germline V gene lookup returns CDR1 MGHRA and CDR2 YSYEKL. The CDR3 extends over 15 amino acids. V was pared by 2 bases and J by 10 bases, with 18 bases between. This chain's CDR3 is CASSQPTALPGEQFF. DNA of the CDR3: TGCGCCAGCAGCCAACCCACCGCCCTGCCGGGCGAGCAGTTCTTC.

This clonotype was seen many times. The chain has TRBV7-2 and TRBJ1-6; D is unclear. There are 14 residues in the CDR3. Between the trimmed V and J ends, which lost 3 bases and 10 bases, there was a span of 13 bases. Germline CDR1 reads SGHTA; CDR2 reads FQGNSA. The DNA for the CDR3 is TGTGCCAGCAGCTTTAACCCCCCCACCTCACCCCTCCACTTT. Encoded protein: CASSFNPPTSPLHF.